A selection of T cell receptor beta chains follows, all from one sample in a study of beta chain features in type 1 diabetes. The table came from immunoSEQ multiplex PCR; TCRdb's copy has only in-frame clones and leaves some out. The sample yields 350,000 or so clones, around a fifth seen once. The sequencing sample was made of naive CD4+ T cells from blood. The receptors shown here come from a woman aged 18-35 years in good health. Both conserved end residues are part of each CDR3. D genes are given only for firm matches. Not every row has a clone size; where given, it reads once, few, many or a size class.

clone_size,d_call,j_call,v_call,cdr3_nt,cdr3_aa
few,.,TRBJ1-2,TRBV29-1,TGCAGCGTTGCGGGTGAGAATGGCTACACCTTC,CSVAGENGYTF
.,TRBD2,TRBJ2-3,TRBV13,TGTGCCAGCAGCCTTCGGACTAGCGGGAGCGGCACAGATACGCAGTATTTT,CASSLRTSGSGTDTQYF
.,.,TRBJ2-3,TRBV18,TGTGCCAGCTCACCGCCGGGCACAGATACGCAGTATTTT,CASSPPGTDTQYF
.,TRBD1,TRBJ2-7,TRBV7-9,TGTGCCAGCAGCTTAGCCAGGACAGGGGGAATCAAGTACTTC,CASSLARTGGIKYF
.,.,TRBJ2-1,TRBV10-3,TGTGCCATCAGATCAGACAGTTACAATGAGCAGTTCTTC,CAIRSDSYNEQFF
.,.,TRBJ1-4,TRBV30,TGTGCCTGGAGGGCTGCAACTAATGAAAAACTGTTTTTT,CAWRAATNEKLFF
few,.,TRBJ1-5,TRBV30,TGTGCCTGGAGTGTGCCAGGGGGCAATCAGCCCCAGCATTTT,CAWSVPGGNQPQHF
.,TRBD2,TRBJ2-5,TRBV29-1,TGCAGCGTTGGACTAGCGGCTCAAGAGACCCAGTACTTC,CSVGLAAQETQYF
.,TRBD1,TRBJ2-7,TRBV5-4,TGTGCCAGCAGCTTGTGGGCAGGGGGTTCCGAGCAGTACTTC,CASSLWAGGSEQYF
few,.,TRBJ2-3,TRBV5-4,TGTGCCAGCAGCTTATTGACCGCAGCAGGAGATACGCAGTATTTT,CASSLLTAAGDTQYF
.,.,TRBJ2-1,TRBV30,TGTGCCTGGAGTGTACAAGTCAATGAGCAGTTCTTC,CAWSVQVNEQFF
once,TRBD1,TRBJ2-2,TRBV4-1,TGCGCCAGCAGCCTCCGGACAGGGGGCTACACCGGGGAGCTGTTTTTT,CASSLRTGGYTGELFF
few,.,TRBJ1-3,TRBV7-9,TGTGCCAGCAGCTATAGCATCTCGTCTGGAAACACCATATATTTT,CASSYSISSGNTIYF
.,TRBD1,TRBJ2-7,TRBV23-1,TGCGCCAGCAGTCAGGGCAGGGGGTCTTACGAGCAGTACTTC,CASSQGRGSYEQYF
.,TRBD1,TRBJ2-7,TRBV7-2,TGTGCCAGCAGCTTAAGGAGGGGACAGGACTACGAGCAGTACTTC,CASSLRRGQDYEQYF
.,.,TRBJ2-3,TRBV7-9,TGTGCCAGCAGCCCGTTGCGGAAGACAGATACGCAGTATTTT,CASSPLRKTDTQYF
.,.,TRBJ1-4,TRBV29-1,TGCAGCGCTAGACAGCCTCCTAATGAAAAACTGTTTTTT,CSARQPPNEKLFF
.,.,TRBJ2-7,TRBV5-6,TGTGCCAGCAGCCGGGGTCGTTCCTCCTACGAGCAGTACTTC,CASSRGRSSYEQYF
.,.,TRBJ1-5,TRBV1,TGCACCAGCAGCCAAGAGGACAGGGAAGTCGATCAGCCCCAGCATTTT,CTSSQEDREVDQPQHF
few,TRBD1,TRBJ1-2,TRBV29-1,TGCAGCGTCTTAGCGGGACAGCTGGGGTATGGCTACACCTTC,CSVLAGQLGYGYTF
.,TRBD2,TRBJ2-1,TRBV30,TGTGCCTGCAGACTAGCGGGAGTCAATCAGCAGTTCTTC,CACRLAGVNQQFF
.,.,TRBJ2-2,TRBV9,TGTGCCAGCAGCGTAGCTGGATGGGGGGTACCTTCGAACACCGGGGAGCTGTTTTTT,CASSVAGWGVPSNTGELFF
few,.,TRBJ2-5,TRBV7-9,TGTGCCAGCAGCCGCCCCGTAGTAGAGACCCAGTACTTC,CASSRPVVETQYF
.,.,TRBJ2-7,TRBV6-5,TGTGCCAGCAGAGCGGTGGGGGGATCCTACGAGCAGTACTTC,CASRAVGGSYEQYF
.,.,TRBJ2-3,TRBV15,TGTGCCACCAGCAGAACGGGCGGGAACACAGATACGCAGTATTTT,CATSRTGGNTDTQYF
few,TRBD1,TRBJ1-1,TRBV11-3,TGTGCCAGCAGCGAACAGGGGCCTGATGAAGCTTTCTTT,CASSEQGPDEAFF
few,TRBD1,TRBJ1-1,TRBV5-1,TGCGCCAGCGGGACAGGGGGCGTGGGGAACACTGAAGCTTTCTTT,CASGTGGVGNTEAFF
.,.,TRBJ1-6,TRBV19,TGTGCCAGTATGGATTCAGGTTTTAACTCACCCCTCCACTTT,CASMDSGFNSPLHF
.,.,TRBJ2-1,TRBV28,TGTGCCAGCAGTTTAGTGCAGGGAAACAATGAGCAGTTCTTC,CASSLVQGNNEQFF